These T cell receptor beta chains were read from a single sample in a study of blood T cell repertoires in COVID-19. Some clones are missing from TCRdb's copy, which holds only in-frame ones; the method was immunoSEQ multiplex PCR. This table holds fewer than 200,000 clones, roughly 87% found once. Sequencing input: peripheral blood. Source of these receptors: a woman aged 70-85 years with acute or convalescent COVID-19. Both conserved end residues are part of each CDR3. Each record gives: V gene, D gene, J gene, clone size, CDR3 protein, CDR3 DNA. The D gene is left open where the match is weak. A row's size may be missing; if present it is once, few, many or a size class.

v_gene: TRBV28; d_gene: TRBD1; j_gene: TRBJ2-1; abundance: once; CDR3aa: CASSSLEGARGNEQFF; CDR3nt: TGTGCCAGCAGTTCCTTAGAGGGGGCGAGAGGGAATGAGCAGTTCTTC
v_gene: TRBV11-3; d_gene: .; j_gene: TRBJ2-2; abundance: .; CDR3aa: CASSFGLRNTGELFF; CDR3nt: TGTGCCAGCAGCTTCGGACTACGGAACACCGGGGAGCTGTTTTTT
v_gene: TRBV6-2/TRBV6-3; d_gene: TRBD2; j_gene: TRBJ2-7; abundance: .; CDR3aa: CASSFASGGTWDEQYF; CDR3nt: TGTGCCAGCAGCTTCGCTAGCGGGGGGACTTGGGACGAGCAGTACTTC
v_gene: TRBV30; d_gene: .; j_gene: TRBJ2-7; abundance: .; CDR3aa: CAWTGQSYEQYF; CDR3nt: TGTGCCTGGACAGGGCAGTCGTACGAGCAGTACTTC
v_gene: TRBV12-3/TRBV12-4; d_gene: .; j_gene: TRBJ1-3; abundance: .; CDR3aa: CANSQVGNTIYF; CDR3nt: TGTGCCAATTCCCAGGTGGGAAACACCATATATTTT
v_gene: TRBV9; d_gene: TRBD1; j_gene: TRBJ1-1; abundance: .; CDR3aa: CASSARDRGSAFF; CDR3nt: TGTGCCAGCAGCGCCCGGGACAGGGGCTCGGCTTTCTTT
v_gene: TRBV19; d_gene: .; j_gene: TRBJ2-7; abundance: .; CDR3aa: CASSISSAGSYEQYF; CDR3nt: TGTGCCAGTAGTATCTCCTCGGCAGGTTCCTACGAGCAGTACTTC
v_gene: TRBV6-5; d_gene: .; j_gene: TRBJ1-6; abundance: few; CDR3aa: CASSSRETNNSPLHF; CDR3nt: TGTGCCAGCAGCAGCCGGGAAACTAATAATTCACCCCTCCACTTT
v_gene: TRBV29-1; d_gene: .; j_gene: TRBJ2-1; abundance: .; CDR3aa: CSVVGGFYNEQFF; CDR3nt: TGCAGCGTTGTCGGGGGTTTCTACAATGAGCAGTTCTTC
v_gene: TRBV18; d_gene: .; j_gene: TRBJ2-6; abundance: .; CDR3aa: CASSPPSRGAGANVLTF; CDR3nt: TGTGCCAGCTCACCACCGTCCAGGGGGGCTGGGGCCAACGTCCTGACTTTC
v_gene: TRBV28; d_gene: .; j_gene: TRBJ2-7; abundance: .; CDR3aa: CASSLFAGSYEQYF; CDR3nt: TGTGCCAGCAGTTTATTCGCGGGATCCTACGAGCAGTACTTC
v_gene: TRBV29-1; d_gene: .; j_gene: TRBJ1-1; abundance: .; CDR3aa: CSVDGGGTYTEAFF; CDR3nt: TGCAGCGTCGATGGTGGGGGGACTTACACTGAAGCTTTCTTT
v_gene: TRBV4-3; d_gene: TRBD2; j_gene: TRBJ2-7; abundance: .; CDR3aa: CASSQDYTGGGPRNEQYF; CDR3nt: TGCGCCAGCAGCCAAGATTATACCGGGGGAGGGCCAAGGAACGAGCAGTACTTC
v_gene: TRBV6-4; d_gene: TRBD2; j_gene: TRBJ2-3; abundance: once; CDR3aa: CASREQPGTSGTDTQYF; CDR3nt: TGTGCCAGCAGGGAACAGCCCGGGACTAGCGGCACAGATACGCAGTATTTT
v_gene: TRBV7-8; d_gene: .; j_gene: TRBJ2-1; abundance: .; CDR3aa: CASSPTGYEQFF; CDR3nt: TGTGCCAGCAGCCCTACAGGGTATGAGCAGTTCTTC
v_gene: TRBV7-9; d_gene: TRBD2; j_gene: TRBJ2-1; abundance: .; CDR3aa: CASSSPSGRTNEQFF; CDR3nt: TGTGCCAGCAGCTCACCTAGCGGGAGGACGAATGAGCAGTTCTTC
v_gene: TRBV27; d_gene: .; j_gene: TRBJ1-2; abundance: .; CDR3aa: CASSLRVNYGYTF; CDR3nt: TGTGCCAGCAGTTTGCGGGTTAACTATGGCTACACCTTC
v_gene: TRBV6-5; d_gene: TRBD1; j_gene: TRBJ1-5; abundance: .; CDR3aa: CASSYTGQGNQPQHF; CDR3nt: TGTGCCAGCAGTTACACGGGACAGGGCAATCAGCCCCAGCATTTT
v_gene: TRBV7-2; d_gene: .; j_gene: TRBJ1-2; abundance: .; CDR3aa: CASSPSPGNLGGYTF; CDR3nt: TGTGCCAGCAGCCCCTCGCCGGGGAATTTGGGTGGCTACACCTTC
v_gene: TRBV19; d_gene: .; j_gene: TRBJ1-2; abundance: .; CDR3aa: CASSTMTGFNYGYTF; CDR3nt: TGTGCCAGTAGTACAATGACAGGTTTTAACTATGGCTACACCTTC
v_gene: TRBV19; d_gene: TRBD1; j_gene: TRBJ1-3; abundance: once; CDR3aa: CASSSDRNSGNTIYF; CDR3nt: TGTGCCAGTAGTTCGGACAGGAACTCTGGAAACACCATATATTTT
v_gene: TRBV5-4; d_gene: TRBD1; j_gene: TRBJ2-5; abundance: .; CDR3aa: CASGTQGARETQYF; CDR3nt: TGTGCCAGCGGAACCCAGGGGGCGCGGGAGACCCAGTACTTC
v_gene: TRBV5-6; d_gene: TRBD1; j_gene: TRBJ2-1; abundance: once; CDR3aa: CASSYLPGQVYNEQFF; CDR3nt: TGTGCCAGCAGTTATCTACCGGGACAGGTTTACAATGAGCAGTTCTTC
v_gene: TRBV2; d_gene: .; j_gene: TRBJ1-1; abundance: .; CDR3aa: CASRDSTTEAFF; CDR3nt: TGTGCCAGCAGAGATAGTACCACTGAAGCTTTCTTT
v_gene: TRBV19; d_gene: .; j_gene: TRBJ2-2; abundance: few; CDR3aa: CASETRRNTGELFF; CDR3nt: TGTGCCAGTGAGACTCGCAGAAACACCGGGGAGCTGTTTTTT
v_gene: TRBV6-1; d_gene: .; j_gene: TRBJ2-7; abundance: few; CDR3aa: CASSYDRTYEQYF; CDR3nt: TGTGCCAGCAGTTATGACAGGACCTACGAGCAGTACTTC
v_gene: TRBV7-9; d_gene: .; j_gene: TRBJ1-3; abundance: .; CDR3aa: CASSLDKTGNTIYF; CDR3nt: TGTGCCAGCAGCTTGGACAAGACTGGAAACACCATATATTTT
v_gene: TRBV5-6; d_gene: TRBD2; j_gene: TRBJ2-1; abundance: .; CDR3aa: CASRKLAGGPLNEQFF; CDR3nt: TGTGCCAGCAGAAAACTAGCGGGAGGGCCTTTGAATGAGCAGTTCTTC
v_gene: TRBV30; d_gene: .; j_gene: TRBJ1-1; abundance: .; CDR3aa: CARTGPLNTEAFF; CDR3nt: TGTGCCCGAACAGGGCCACTGAACACTGAAGCTTTCTTT
v_gene: TRBV6-1; d_gene: .; j_gene: TRBJ1-5; abundance: .; CDR3aa: CASSEQGSGNQPQHF; CDR3nt: TGTGCCAGCAGTGAACAGGGAAGTGGAAATCAGCCCCAGCATTTT
v_gene: TRBV28; d_gene: TRBD2; j_gene: TRBJ2-1; abundance: .; CDR3aa: CASSSGLAGEQFF; CDR3nt: TGTGCCAGCAGTTCCGGACTAGCTGGTGAGCAGTTCTTC
v_gene: TRBV6-5; d_gene: .; j_gene: TRBJ1-5; abundance: many; CDR3aa: CASSWDTRGPQHF; CDR3nt: TGTGCCAGCAGTTGGGACACCCGAGGGCCCCAGCATTTT
v_gene: TRBV5-1; d_gene: TRBD2; j_gene: TRBJ2-3; abundance: once; CDR3aa: CASSLAGTSGGRTDTQYF; CDR3nt: TGCGCCAGCAGCTTGGCCGGGACTAGCGGGGGGAGGACAGATACGCAGTATTTT
v_gene: TRBV2; d_gene: TRBD1; j_gene: TRBJ2-7; abundance: .; CDR3aa: CASSLQGTGFGEQYF; CDR3nt: TGTGCCAGCAGTCTACAGGGGACGGGCTTTGGGGAGCAGTACTTC
v_gene: TRBV7-8; d_gene: .; j_gene: TRBJ2-3; abundance: .; CDR3aa: CASSLRTSPTDTQYF; CDR3nt: TGTGCCAGCAGCTTACGGACATCGCCGACAGATACGCAGTATTTT
v_gene: TRBV30; d_gene: TRBD1; j_gene: TRBJ1-3; abundance: .; CDR3aa: CAFQTGASSGNTIYF; CDR3nt: TGTGCCTTTCAGACAGGGGCGAGCTCTGGAAACACCATATATTTT